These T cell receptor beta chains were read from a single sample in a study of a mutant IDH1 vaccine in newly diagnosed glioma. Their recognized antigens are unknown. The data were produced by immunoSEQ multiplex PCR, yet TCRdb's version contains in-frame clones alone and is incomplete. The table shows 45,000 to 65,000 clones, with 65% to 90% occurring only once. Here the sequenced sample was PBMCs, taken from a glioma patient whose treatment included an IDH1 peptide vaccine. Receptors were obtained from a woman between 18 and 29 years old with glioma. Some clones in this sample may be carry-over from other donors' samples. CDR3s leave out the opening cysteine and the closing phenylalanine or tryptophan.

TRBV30,AWSRGQGFGYT
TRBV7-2,ASSPPLADLPLNYGYT
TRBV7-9,ASSFDSKHGYT
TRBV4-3,ASSQIEGAGGYT
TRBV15,ATSRGALQY
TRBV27,ASSLGYTNTEAF
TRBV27,ASSLLGANTDTQY
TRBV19,ASREDGYSNQPQH
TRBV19,ASTVQGRYSNQPQH
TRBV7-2,ASRAGGSGGAYNEQF
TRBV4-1,ASSPGTVTNEKLF
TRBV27,ASSWGQGTGKLF
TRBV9,ASSPGQGFNQPQH
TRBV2,ASSTDRLAKNIQY
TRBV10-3,AISEELWGNDEQF
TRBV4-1,ASTKRQGDDQPQH
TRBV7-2,ASSPSGGAYEQY
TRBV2,ASSVDRSTGELF
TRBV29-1,SAQNTEAF
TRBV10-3,AISGGSYNEQF
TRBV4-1,ASSPGQGPGGPGNTIY
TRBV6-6,ASSYGSPGHTEAF
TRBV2,ASSEAGATYEQY
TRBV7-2,ASSSGQGAQETQY
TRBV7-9,ASSSLADGGNEQF
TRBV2,ATGGGANQPQH
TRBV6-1,ASSEGSGNTIY
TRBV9,ASSVEGRGVNEQF
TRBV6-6,ASSPVQETQY
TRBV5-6,ASSLLTGESNQPQH
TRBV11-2,ASSLGQSYEQY
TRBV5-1,ASSLDGEYGYT
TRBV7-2,ASSLDGTANYGYT
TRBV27,ASSLLGANYGYT
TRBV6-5,ASSPDPPPPYEQY
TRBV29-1,SVGVRVGETQY
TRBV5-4,ASSPMGGSSYEQY
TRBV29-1,SVTRTGPYEQY
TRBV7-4,ASSLYSRLGYT
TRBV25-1,ASSEALGGAVEKLF
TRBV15,ATSSDSSAEKLF
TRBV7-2,ASSLVDSVGRYT
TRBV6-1,ASSESSYEQY
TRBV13,TSSFWGHTTEKLF
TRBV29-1,SVEEGNTEAF
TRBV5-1,ASSFEGGQGAFPLH
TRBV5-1,ASSFLENTGELF
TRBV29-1,SAGGGPSIYGYT